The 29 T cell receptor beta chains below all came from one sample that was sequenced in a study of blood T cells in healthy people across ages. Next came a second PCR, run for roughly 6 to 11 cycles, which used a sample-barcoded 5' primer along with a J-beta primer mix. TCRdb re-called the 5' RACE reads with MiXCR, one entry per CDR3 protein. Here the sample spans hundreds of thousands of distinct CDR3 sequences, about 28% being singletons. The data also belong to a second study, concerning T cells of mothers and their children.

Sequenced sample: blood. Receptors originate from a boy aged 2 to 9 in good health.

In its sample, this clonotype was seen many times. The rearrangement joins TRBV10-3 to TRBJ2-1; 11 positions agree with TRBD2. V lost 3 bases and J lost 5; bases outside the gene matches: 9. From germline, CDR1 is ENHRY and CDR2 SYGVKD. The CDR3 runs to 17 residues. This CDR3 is CAISEPYSGRADNEQFF. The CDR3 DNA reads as TGTGCCATCAGTGAACCATATAGCGGGAGGGCCGACAATGAGCAGTTCTTC.

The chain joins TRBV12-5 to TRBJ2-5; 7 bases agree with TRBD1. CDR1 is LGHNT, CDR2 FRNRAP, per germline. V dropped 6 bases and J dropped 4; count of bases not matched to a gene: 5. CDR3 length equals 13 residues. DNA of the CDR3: TGTGCTAGTGGATTCAACAGGGGAGAGACCCAGTACTTC. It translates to CASGFNRGETQYF.

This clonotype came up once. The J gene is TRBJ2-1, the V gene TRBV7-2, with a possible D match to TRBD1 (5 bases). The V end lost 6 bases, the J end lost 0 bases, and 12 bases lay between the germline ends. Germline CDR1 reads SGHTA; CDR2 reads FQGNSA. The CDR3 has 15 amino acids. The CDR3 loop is CASRRQQTSYNEQFF. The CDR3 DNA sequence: TGTGCCAGCAGGAGACAGCAAACCTCCTACAATGAGCAGTTCTTC.

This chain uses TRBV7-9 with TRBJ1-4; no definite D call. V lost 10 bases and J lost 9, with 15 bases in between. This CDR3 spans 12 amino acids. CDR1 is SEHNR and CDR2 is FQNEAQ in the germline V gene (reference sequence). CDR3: CANQRRYKKLFF. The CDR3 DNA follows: TGTGCCAACCAAAGACGTTACAAAAAACTGTTTTTT.

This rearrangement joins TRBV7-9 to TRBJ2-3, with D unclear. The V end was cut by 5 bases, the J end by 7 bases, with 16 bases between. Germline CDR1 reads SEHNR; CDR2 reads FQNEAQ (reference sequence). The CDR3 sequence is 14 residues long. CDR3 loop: CASSRIEDQNTQYF. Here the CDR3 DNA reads TGTGCCAGCAGCCGGATCGAGGACCAAAATACGCAGTATTTT.

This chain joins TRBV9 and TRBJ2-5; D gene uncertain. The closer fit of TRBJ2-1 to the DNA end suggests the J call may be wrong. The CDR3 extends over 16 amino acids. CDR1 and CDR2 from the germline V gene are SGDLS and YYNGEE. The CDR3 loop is CASSVTRSRPYNEQFF. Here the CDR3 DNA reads TGTGCCAGCAGCGTAACGCGTTCTCGACCTTACAATGAGCAGTTCTTC.

The CDR3: CSAQAGDRDDEQYF. The DNA of the CDR3 is TGCAGTGCTCAGGCCGGGGACAGGGACGACGAGCAGTACTTC. J is TRBJ2-7 and V is TRBV20-1, with 9 nucleotides matching TRBD1. Trimming at V came to 5 bases and at J to 5 bases, leaving 10 bases not matched to a gene. Germline CDR1 reads DFQATT; CDR2 reads SNEGSKA (reference sequence). The CDR3 length is 14 residues.

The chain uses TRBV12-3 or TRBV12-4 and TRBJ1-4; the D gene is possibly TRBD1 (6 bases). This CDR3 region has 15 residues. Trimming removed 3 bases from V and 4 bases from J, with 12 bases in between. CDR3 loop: CASSFMGGLNEKLFF. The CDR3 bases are TGTGCCAGCAGTTTCATGGGGGGGCTTAATGAAAAACTGTTTTTT.

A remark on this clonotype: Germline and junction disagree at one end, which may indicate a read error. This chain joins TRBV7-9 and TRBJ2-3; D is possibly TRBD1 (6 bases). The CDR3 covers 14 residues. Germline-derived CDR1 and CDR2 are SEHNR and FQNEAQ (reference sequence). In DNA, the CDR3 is TGTGCCAGCAGCTTAAGTATCGAGACAGGTACGCAGTATTTT. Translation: CASSLSIETGTQYF.

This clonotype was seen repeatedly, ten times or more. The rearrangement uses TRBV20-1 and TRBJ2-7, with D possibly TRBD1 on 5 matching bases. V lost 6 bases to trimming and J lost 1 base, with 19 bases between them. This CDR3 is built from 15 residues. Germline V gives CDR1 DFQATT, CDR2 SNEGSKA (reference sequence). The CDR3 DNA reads TGCAGTGCCCGTCGTCAGGGATGGGAATCCTACGAGCAGTACTTC. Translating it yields CSARRQGWESYEQYF.

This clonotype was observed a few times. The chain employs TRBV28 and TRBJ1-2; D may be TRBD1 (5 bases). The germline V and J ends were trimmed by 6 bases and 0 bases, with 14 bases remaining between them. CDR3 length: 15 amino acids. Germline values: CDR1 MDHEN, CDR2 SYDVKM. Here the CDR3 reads CASSPTDSTNYGYTF. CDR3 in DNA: TGTGCCAGCAGCCCCACCGACAGTACTAACTATGGCTACACCTTC.

The DNA of the CDR3 is TGTGCCAGCAGCGTAGGGCCCTCCCAAACAGATACGCAGTATTTT. Amino acids: CASSVGPSQTDTQYF. The chain carries TRBV9 and TRBJ2-3, with unresolved D. V was trimmed by 0 bases and J by 3 bases, leaving 11 bases between them. The germline V gene has CDR1 SGDLS and CDR2 YYNGEE. This CDR3 is 15 amino acids long. Supplemented by reference TRBV9 and TRBJ2-3, the full variable domain reads DSGVTQTPKHLITATGQRVTLRCSPRSGDLSVYWYQQSLDQGLQFLIQYYNGEERAKGNILERFSAQQFPDLHSELNLSSLELGDSALYFCASSVGPSQTDTQYFGPGTRLTVL.

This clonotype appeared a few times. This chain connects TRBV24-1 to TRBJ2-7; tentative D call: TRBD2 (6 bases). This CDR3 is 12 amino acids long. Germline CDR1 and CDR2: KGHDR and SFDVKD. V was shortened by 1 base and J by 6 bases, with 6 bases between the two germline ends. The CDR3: CATSDFGGEQYF. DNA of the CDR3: TGTGCCACCAGTGATTTCGGGGGCGAGCAGTACTTC.

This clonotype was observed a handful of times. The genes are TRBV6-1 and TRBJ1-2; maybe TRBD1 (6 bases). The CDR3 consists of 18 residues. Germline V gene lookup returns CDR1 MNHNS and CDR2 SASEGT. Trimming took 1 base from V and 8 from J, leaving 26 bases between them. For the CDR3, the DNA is TGTGCCAGCAGTGAAGGGGGGTGGACAGTTTCGACTCGGGACGGCTACACCTTC. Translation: CASSEGGWTVSTRDGYTF.

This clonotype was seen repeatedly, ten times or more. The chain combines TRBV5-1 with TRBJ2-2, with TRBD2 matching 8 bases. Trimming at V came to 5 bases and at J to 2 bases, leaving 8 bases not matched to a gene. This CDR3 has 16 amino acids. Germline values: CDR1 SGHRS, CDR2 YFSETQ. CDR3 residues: CASRAGTSFNTGELFF. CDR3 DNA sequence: TGCGCCAGCAGGGCCGGGACTAGTTTTAACACCGGGGAGCTGTTTTTT.

The CDR3 protein is CASRPDGYYEQYF. In DNA form, the CDR3 reads TGTGCCAGCCGACCTGACGGCTACTACGAGCAGTACTTC. The rearrangement links TRBV7-9 to TRBJ2-7, with D uncertain. The length of the CDR3 is 13 residues. Between the trimmed V and J ends, which lost 8 bases and 3 bases, there was a span of 14 bases. Germline CDR1 and CDR2: SEHNR and FQNEAQ (reference sequence).

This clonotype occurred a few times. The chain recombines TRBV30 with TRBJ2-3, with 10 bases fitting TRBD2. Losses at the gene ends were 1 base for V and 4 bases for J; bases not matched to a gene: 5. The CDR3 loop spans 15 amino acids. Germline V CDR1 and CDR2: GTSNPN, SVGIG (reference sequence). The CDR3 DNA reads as TGTGCCTGGAGTGGGACTAGCGGATTGGCAGATACGCAGTATTTT. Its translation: CAWSGTSGLADTQYF. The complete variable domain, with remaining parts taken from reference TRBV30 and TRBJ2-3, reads SQTIHQWPATLVQPVGSPLSLECTVEGTSNPNLYWYRQAAGRGLQLLFYSVGIGQISSEVPQNLSASRPQDRQFILSSKKLLLSDSGFYLCAWSGTSGLADTQYFGPGTRLTVL.

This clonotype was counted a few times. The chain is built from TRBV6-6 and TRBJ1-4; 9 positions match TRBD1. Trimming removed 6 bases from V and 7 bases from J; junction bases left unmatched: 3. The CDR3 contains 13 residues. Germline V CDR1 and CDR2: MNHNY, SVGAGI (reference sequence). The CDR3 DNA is TGTGCCAGCAGCACAGGGGGCGGTGAAAAACTGTTTTTT. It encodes CASSTGGGEKLFF.

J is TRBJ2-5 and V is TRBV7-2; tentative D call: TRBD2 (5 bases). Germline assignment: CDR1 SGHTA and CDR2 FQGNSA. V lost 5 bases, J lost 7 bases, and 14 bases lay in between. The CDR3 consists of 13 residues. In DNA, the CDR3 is TGTGCCAGCAGCCCGGGGTCGGCGGGGACCCAGTACTTC. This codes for CASSPGSAGTQYF. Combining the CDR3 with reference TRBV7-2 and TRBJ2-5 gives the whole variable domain GAGVSQSPSNKVTEKGKDVELRCDPISGHTALYWYRQSLGQGLEFLIYFQGNSAPDKSGLPSDRFSAERTGGSVSTLTIQRTQQEDSAVYLCASSPGSAGTQYFGPGTRLLVL.

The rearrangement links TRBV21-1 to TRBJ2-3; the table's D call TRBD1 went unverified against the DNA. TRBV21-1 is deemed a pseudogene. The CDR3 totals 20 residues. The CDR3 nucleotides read TGTGCCAGCAGCAACCATACCCGGGACAGGGGTCCCTTCCGCACTGATACGCAGTATTTT. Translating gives CASSNHTRDRGPFRTDTQYF.

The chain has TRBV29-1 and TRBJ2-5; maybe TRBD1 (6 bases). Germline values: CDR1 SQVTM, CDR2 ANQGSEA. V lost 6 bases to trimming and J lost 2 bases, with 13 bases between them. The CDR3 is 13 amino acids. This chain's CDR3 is CSVRRTAQETQYF. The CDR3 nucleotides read TGCAGCGTACGACGGACAGCACAAGAGACCCAGTACTTC. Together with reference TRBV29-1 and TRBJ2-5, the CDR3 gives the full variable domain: SAVISQKPSRDICQRGTSLTIQCQVDSQVTMMFWYRQQPGQSLTLIATANQGSEATYESGFVIDKFPISRPNLTFSTLTVSNMSPEDSSIYLCSVRRTAQETQYFGPGTRLLVL.

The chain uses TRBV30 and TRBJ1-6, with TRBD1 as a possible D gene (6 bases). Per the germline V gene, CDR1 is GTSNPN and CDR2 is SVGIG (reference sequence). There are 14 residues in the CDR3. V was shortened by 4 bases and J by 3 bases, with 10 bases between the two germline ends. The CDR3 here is CAWTRTDYNSPLHF. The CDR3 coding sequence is TGTGCCTGGACTCGGACAGACTATAATTCACCCCTCCACTTT.

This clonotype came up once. Here the CDR3 DNA reads TGTGCCAGCAGGATTCCTCCGAACTTCTACGAGCAGTACTTC. Translation: CASRIPPNFYEQYF. V is TRBV28 and J is TRBJ2-7; D ambiguous. Looked up from germline, CDR1 is MDHEN and CDR2 is SYDVKM. Deletions cut 6 bases from V and 3 bases from J, with 15 bases between. This CDR3 is built from 14 residues.

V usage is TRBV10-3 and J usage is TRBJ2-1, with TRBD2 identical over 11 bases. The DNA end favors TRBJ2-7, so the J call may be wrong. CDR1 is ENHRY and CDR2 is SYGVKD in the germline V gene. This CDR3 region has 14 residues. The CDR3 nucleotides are TGTGCCATCGGGGGACTAGCGGAGCCAAACGAGCAGTACTTC. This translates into CAIGGLAEPNEQYF.

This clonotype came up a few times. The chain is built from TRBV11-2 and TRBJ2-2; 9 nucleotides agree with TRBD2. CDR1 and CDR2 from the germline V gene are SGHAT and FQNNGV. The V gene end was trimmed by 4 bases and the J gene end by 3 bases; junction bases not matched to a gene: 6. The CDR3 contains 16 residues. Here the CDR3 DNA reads TGTGCCAGCAGCTCCCCAGCGGGGGGCCACACCGGGGAGCTGTTTTTT. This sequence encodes CASSSPAGGHTGELFF. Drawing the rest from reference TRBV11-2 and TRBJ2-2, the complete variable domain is EAGVAQSPRYKIIEKRQSVAFWCNPISGHATLYWYQQILGQGPKLLIQFQNNGVVDDSQLPKDRFSAERLKGVDSTLKIQPAKLEDSAVYLCASSSPAGGHTGELFFGEGSRLTVL.

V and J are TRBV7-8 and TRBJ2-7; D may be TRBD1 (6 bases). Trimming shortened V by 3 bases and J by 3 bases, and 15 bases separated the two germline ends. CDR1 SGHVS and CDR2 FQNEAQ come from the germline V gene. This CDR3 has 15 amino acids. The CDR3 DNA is TGTGCCAGCAGCTTGGCGACAGGAATGAGCTACGAGCAGTACTTC. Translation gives CASSLATGMSYEQYF.

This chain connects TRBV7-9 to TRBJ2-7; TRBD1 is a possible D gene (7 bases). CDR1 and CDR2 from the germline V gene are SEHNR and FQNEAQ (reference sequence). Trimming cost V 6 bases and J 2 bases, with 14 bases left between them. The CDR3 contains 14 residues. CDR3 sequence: CASRSAGQPYEQYF. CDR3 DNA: TGTGCCAGCAGATCCGCGGGACAGCCCTACGAGCAGTACTTC.

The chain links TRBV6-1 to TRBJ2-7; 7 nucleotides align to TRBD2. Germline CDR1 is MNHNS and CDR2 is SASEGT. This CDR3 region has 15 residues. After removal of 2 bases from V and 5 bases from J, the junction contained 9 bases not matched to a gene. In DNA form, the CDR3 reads TGTGCCAGCAGTGAAATCAGGCGGGAGTCCCACGAGCAGTACTTC. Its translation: CASSEIRRESHEQYF.

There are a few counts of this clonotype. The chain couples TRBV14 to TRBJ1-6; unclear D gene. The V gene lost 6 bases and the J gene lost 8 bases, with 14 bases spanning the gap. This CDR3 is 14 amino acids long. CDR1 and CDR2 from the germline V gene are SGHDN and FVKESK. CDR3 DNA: TGTGCCAGCAGTCCCGCGGGCTCTTATTCACCCCTCCACTTT. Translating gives CASSPAGSYSPLHF.